The T cell receptor (beta chain) under discussion was sequenced for a study of cytomegalovirus exposure and HLA in healthy donors. Study at large: Previous work identified 117 million unique TCR beta sequences from some 170 million T cells. Of approximately 400 genotyped donors, around 76% clustered with self-reported Caucasian donors.

Primers included in the PCR were 60 Vbeta and 13 Jbeta primers. Sequencing was performed with immunoSEQ multiplex PCR; in TCRdb, only in-frame clones are kept and a portion is missing. The repertoire holds 150,000 to 200,000 clones, with more than 75% as singletons. There are 13 residues in the CDR3. V was trimmed by 3 bases and J by 1 base, leaving 4 bases between them. Germline V gene sequence: CDR1 SGHVS, CDR2 FNYEAQ. The sample taken for sequencing was PBMCs. The V gene is TRBV7-6, the J gene TRBJ1-5, with D uncertain. The receptor was derived from a girl aged 5-17 years in good health and CMV-seropositive. The CDR3 DNA is TGTGCCAGCAGCTTTTCAAGCAATCAGCCCCAGCATTTT. It encodes CASSFSSNQPQHF.